This T cell receptor (beta chain) was obtained from a study of graft-versus-host responses after intestinal transplantation. Study-level background: Recipients across the board were started on anti-thymocyte globulin induction, then kept on tacrolimus and steroids for about 3 years.

The CDR3 covers 13 residues. V was trimmed by 4 bases and J by 5 bases, leaving 11 bases between them. Germline values: CDR1 LNHDA, CDR2 SQIVND (reference sequence). TCRdb keeps only in-frame clones here, not all; method: immunoSEQ multiplex PCR. The data contain tens of thousands of clones, about 90% of them singletons. Remarks on this clone: The antigen is not known.

This rearrangement joins TRBV19 to TRBJ1-1, with D hard to call. The specimen comprised unstimulated CD8+ T cells sorted from spleen or lymph node cells, sampled before transplant. The TCR sequence derives from a human donor who was the organ donor for an intestinal transplant. The CDR3 sequence: CASSKGAHTEAFF. The DNA for the CDR3 is TGTGCCAGTAGTAAGGGAGCTCATACTGAAGCTTTCTTT. Full variable domain (missing parts from reference TRBV19 and TRBJ1-1): DGGITQSPKYLFRKEGQNVTLSCEQNLNHDAMYWYRQDPGQGLRLIYYSQIVNDFQKGDIAEGYSVSREKKESFPLTVTSAQKNPTAFYLCASSKGAHTEAFFGQGTRLTVV.